This TCR beta chain comes out of a study of T cell responses to AZD1222 COVID-19 vaccine. General study points: Sampling that yielded the repertoires occurred only after the peak T cell response.

Concerning this clone itself: Its antigen is unidentified.

Clones were sequenced by immunoSEQ multiplex PCR, and TCRdb holds only the in-frame ones, with some missing. The sample includes about 120,000 clones, around 90% of them seen just once. The sequence derives from an adult in good health. The sample here was peripheral blood, taken on day 0 of AZD1222 vaccination.

CDR3 sequence reads: CASSSQGPSNTGELFF. For the CDR3, the DNA is TGTGCCAGCAGCTCACAGGGCCCCTCGAACACCGGGGAGCTGTTTTTT. V gene TRBV11-3 combines with J gene TRBJ2-2, with D possibly being TRBD1 (6 bases). Germline lookup yields CDR1 SGHNT and CDR2 YENEEA. The CDR3 has 16 amino acids. Between the trimmed V and J ends, which lost 4 bases and 0 bases, there was a span of 12 bases.